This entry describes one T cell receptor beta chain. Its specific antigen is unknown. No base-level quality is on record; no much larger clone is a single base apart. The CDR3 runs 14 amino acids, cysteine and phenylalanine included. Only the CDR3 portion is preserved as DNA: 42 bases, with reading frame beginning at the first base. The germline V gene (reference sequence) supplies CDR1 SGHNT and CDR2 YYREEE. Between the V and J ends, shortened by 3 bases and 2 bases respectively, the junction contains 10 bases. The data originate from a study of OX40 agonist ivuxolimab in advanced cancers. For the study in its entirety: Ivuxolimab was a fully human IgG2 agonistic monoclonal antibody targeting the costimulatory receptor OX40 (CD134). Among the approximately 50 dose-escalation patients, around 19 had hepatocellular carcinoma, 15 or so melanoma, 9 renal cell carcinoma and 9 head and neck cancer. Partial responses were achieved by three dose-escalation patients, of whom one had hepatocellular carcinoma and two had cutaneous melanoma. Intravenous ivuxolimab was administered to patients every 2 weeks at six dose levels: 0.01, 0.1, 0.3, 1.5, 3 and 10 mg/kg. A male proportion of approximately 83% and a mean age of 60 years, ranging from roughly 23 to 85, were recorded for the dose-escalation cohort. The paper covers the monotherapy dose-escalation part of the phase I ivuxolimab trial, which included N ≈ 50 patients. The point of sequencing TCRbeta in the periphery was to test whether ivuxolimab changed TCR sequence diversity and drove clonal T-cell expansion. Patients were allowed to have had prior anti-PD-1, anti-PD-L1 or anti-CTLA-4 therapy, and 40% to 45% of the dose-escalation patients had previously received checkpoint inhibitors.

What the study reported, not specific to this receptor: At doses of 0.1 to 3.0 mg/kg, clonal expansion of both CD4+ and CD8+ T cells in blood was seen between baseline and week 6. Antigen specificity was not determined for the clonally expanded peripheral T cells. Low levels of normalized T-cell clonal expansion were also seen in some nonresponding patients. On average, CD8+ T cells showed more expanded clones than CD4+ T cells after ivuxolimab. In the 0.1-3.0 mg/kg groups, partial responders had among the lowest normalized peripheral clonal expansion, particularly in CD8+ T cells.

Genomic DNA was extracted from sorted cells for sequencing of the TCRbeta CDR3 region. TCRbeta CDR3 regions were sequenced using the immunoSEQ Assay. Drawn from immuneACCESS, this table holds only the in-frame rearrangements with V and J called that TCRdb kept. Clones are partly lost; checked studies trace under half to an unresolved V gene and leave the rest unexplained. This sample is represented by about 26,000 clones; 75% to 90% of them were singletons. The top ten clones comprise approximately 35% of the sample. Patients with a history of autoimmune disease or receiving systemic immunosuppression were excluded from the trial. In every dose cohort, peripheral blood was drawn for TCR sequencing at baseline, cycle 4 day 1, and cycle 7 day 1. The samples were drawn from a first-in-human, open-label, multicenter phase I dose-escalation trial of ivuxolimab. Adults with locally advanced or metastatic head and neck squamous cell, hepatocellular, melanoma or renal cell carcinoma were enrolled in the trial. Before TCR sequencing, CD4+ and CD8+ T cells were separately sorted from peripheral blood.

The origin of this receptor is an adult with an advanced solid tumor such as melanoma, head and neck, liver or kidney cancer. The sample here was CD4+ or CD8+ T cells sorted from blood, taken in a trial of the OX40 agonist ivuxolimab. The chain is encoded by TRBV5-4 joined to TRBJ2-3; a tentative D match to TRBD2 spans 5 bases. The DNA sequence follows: TGTGCCAGCAGCTCGAAGCGGCTCACAGATACGCAGTATTTT. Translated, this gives CASSSKRLTDTQYF.